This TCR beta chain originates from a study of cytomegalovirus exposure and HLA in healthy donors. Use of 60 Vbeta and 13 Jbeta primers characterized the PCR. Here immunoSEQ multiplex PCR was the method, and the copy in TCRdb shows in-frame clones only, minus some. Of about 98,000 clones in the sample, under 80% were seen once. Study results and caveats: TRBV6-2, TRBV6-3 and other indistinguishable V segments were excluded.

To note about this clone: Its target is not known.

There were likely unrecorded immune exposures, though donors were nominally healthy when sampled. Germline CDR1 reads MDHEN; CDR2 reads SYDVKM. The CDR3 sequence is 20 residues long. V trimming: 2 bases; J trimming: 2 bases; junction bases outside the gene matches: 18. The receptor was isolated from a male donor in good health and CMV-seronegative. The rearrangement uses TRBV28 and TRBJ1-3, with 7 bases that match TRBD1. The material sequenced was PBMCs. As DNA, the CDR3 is TGTGCCAGCAGTTTAGAGCCGGGACAGACAACAATGAGGCCTGGAAACACCATATATTTT. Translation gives CASSLEPGQTTMRPGNTIYF.